The 10 T cell receptor beta chains below come from one sample, sequenced in a study of blood T cell repertoires in COVID-19. Clones were sequenced by immunoSEQ multiplex PCR, and TCRdb holds only the in-frame ones, with some missing. The table includes about 180,000 clones, about three quarters detected once. Material: peripheral blood. The source of these receptors is a woman of 80 years or more with COVID-19, enrolled during active disease.

The chain has TRBV10-3 and TRBJ1-1; D is unclear. Germline CDR1 and CDR2: ENHRY and SYGVKD. The CDR3 runs to 16 residues. The germline V and J ends were trimmed by 3 bases and 5 bases, with 19 bases remaining between them. CDR3 in amino acids: CAISDSIVRDSTEAFF. In nucleotides, the CDR3 is TGTGCCATCAGTGACTCGATTGTGCGTGACTCGACTGAAGCTTTCTTT.

The chain joins TRBV5-6 to TRBJ2-1; 7 bases match TRBD2. The CDR3 extends over 15 amino acids. With 1 base clipped from V and 4 bases from J, the junction kept 5 bases outside the gene matches. Germline V gene data show CDR1 as SGHDT and CDR2 as YYEEEE. The CDR3 is CASSLSASGYNEQFF. The DNA of the CDR3 is TGTGCCAGCAGCTTGTCGGCTAGCGGTTACAATGAGCAGTTCTTC. Looking up the rest from reference TRBV5-6 and TRBJ2-1 gives the full variable domain: DAGVTQSPTHLIKTRGQQVTLRCSPKSGHDTVSWYQQALGQGPQFIFQYYEEEERQRGNFPDRFSGHQFPNYSSELNVNALLLGDSALYLCASSLSASGYNEQFFGPGTRLTVL.

The chain has TRBV2 and TRBJ2-3, with 13 bases matching TRBD2. CDR1 is SNHLY, CDR2 FYNNEI, per germline. With V trimmed by 0 bases and J by 5 bases, 8 bases remained unmatched. CDR3 length: 18 amino acids. The chain's CDR3 is CASSEALGLAGRVDTQYF. CDR3 DNA: TGTGCCAGCAGTGAAGCGTTGGGACTAGCGGGGAGAGTAGATACGCAGTATTTT.

In this sample, this clone turned up a few times. The chain combines TRBV5-1 with TRBJ2-1, with 8 bases that match TRBD2. V shed 4 bases, J shed 0 bases, and the junction held 6 bases outside the gene matches. The CDR3 covers 16 residues. Germline CDR1 and CDR2: SGHRS and YFSETQ. CDR3 region: CASSQSAGVSYNEQFF. CDR3 nucleotide sequence: TGCGCCAGCAGCCAATCAGCGGGAGTCTCCTACAATGAGCAGTTCTTC.

This chain joins TRBV6-2 or TRBV6-3 and TRBJ2-5; TRBD1 might be the D (6 bases). Trimming took 5 bases from V and 5 from J, leaving 12 bases between them. The CDR3 is made up of 13 amino acids. Per the germline V gene, CDR1 is MNHEY and CDR2 is SVGEGT. CDR3: CASSTRGSETQYF. The CDR3 nucleotides are TGTGCCAGCAGTACCAGGGGTTCGGAGACCCAGTACTTC.

This clone was counted between two and nine times. V is TRBV11-2 and J is TRBJ2-7, with a possible D match to TRBD1 (6 bases). The germline V and J ends were trimmed by 5 bases and 13 bases, with 18 bases remaining between them. Germline V gene lookup returns CDR1 SGHAT and CDR2 FQNNGV. The length of the CDR3 is 12 residues. CDR3 in DNA: TGTGCCAGCAGCGCCACATCCCAGGGGCCCTACTTC. Translation gives CASSATSQGPYF.

This clone was recorded only once. V gene TRBV7-8 combines with J gene TRBJ2-7, with D uncertain. Germline CDR1 SGHVS, CDR2 FQNEAQ. The CDR3 spans 12 residues. V was clipped by 5 bases and J by 4 bases, with 9 bases between them. The CDR3 spells CASSLMLYEQYF. DNA for the CDR3: TGTGCCAGCAGCCTAATGCTATACGAGCAGTACTTC.

The chain recombines TRBV20-1 with TRBJ1-5; 12 nucleotides agree with TRBD1. J lost 7 bases, V lost 3 bases, and 7 bases had no gene match. The CDR3 is made up of 15 amino acids. The germline V gene encodes CDR1 DFQATT and CDR2 SNEGSKA (reference sequence). CDR3 DNA sequence: TGCAGTGCTAGTCCCGGGACAGGGGGCTTGCAGCCCCAGCATTTT. Translation: CSASPGTGGLQPQHF.

This chain uses TRBV7-2 with TRBJ2-1; 13 positions agree with TRBD2. This CDR3 has 15 residues. Germline V lookup: CDR1 SGHTA, CDR2 FQGNSA. Trimming cost V 5 bases and J 8 bases; bases outside gene matches: 6. The CDR3, as DNA: TGTGCCAGCAGCAAATGGACTAGCGGGGGTCATGAGCAGTTCTTC. Its translation: CASSKWTSGGHEQFF.

This rearrangement joins TRBV28 to TRBJ2-1, with 11 bases that match TRBD2. The CDR3 sequence is 15 residues long. The J segment lost 3 bases and the V segment lost 7 bases, leaving 5 bases of the junction unmatched. Germline CDR1 MDHEN, CDR2 SYDVKM. CDR3 sequence: CASTLGTSGYNEQFF. CDR3 coding DNA: TGTGCCAGCACCCTGGGGACTAGCGGCTACAATGAGCAGTTCTTC.